What follows are 22 T cell receptor beta chains derived from one specimen sequenced in a study of T-cell memory formation after mild COVID-19. TCRdb fed the 5' RACE reads into MiXCR, producing one record per CDR3 protein. There are 550,000 to 600,000 distinct CDR3 sequences in the sample; roughly a fifth occur only once, and roughly 8.3% lies in the top ten. The sequencing sample was made of PBMCs or a T cell subset sorted from them (not recorded which). Receptors were obtained from an adult woman who had mild COVID-19 (a few samples of this study predate the infection). Cell type and time point are not known.

V usage is TRBV15 and J usage is TRBJ2-2; D perhaps matches TRBD1 (6 bases). Looked up from germline, CDR1 is LNHNV and CDR2 is YYDKDF (reference sequence). V was clipped by 3 bases and J by 2 bases, with 7 bases between them. This CDR3 is 14 amino acids long. CDR3 region: CATSRDRNTGELFF. In DNA form, the CDR3 reads TGTGCCACCAGCAGGGACAGAAACACCGGGGAGCTGTTTTTT.

This clonotype was seen a handful of times. This chain links TRBV18 with TRBJ2-5; 9 bases align to TRBD2. V was pared by 2 bases and J by 1 base, with 5 bases of the junction left unmatched. Germline CDR1 and CDR2: KGHSH and LQKENI. The length of the CDR3 is 16 residues. CDR3 DNA: TGTGCCAGCTCACCAAATCTAGCGGGAACCCAAGAGACCCAGTACTTC. This encodes CASSPNLAGTQETQYF.

V and J are TRBV12-3 or TRBV12-4 and TRBJ2-2, with 7 positions matching TRBD1. CDR3 length equals 15 residues. Trimming took 4 bases from V and 1 from J; bases not matched to a gene: 3. The CDR3 region is CASSSGQWNTGELFF. The CDR3 bases are TGTGCCAGCAGTTCGGGACAGTGGAACACCGGGGAGCTGTTTTTT.

The chain has TRBV5-1 and TRBJ1-1; tentatively, D is TRBD1 (5 bases). The CDR3 has 14 residues. Germline V CDR1 and CDR2: SGHRS, YFSETQ. Deletions cut 2 bases from V and 3 bases from J, with 11 bases between. The CDR3 DNA reads TGCGCCAGCAGCTTTATATCGGGGGACACTGAAGCTTTCTTT. Residues: CASSFISGDTEAFF.

The rearrangement joins TRBV5-1 to TRBJ2-7; TRBD2 might be the D (5 bases). Germline loops: CDR1 SGHRS, CDR2 YFSETQ. Trimming pared 4 bases from V and 3 bases from J, leaving 11 bases between. The CDR3 runs to 13 residues. For the CDR3, the DNA is TGCGCCAGCAGCCGTCTCGGGAACTACGAGCAGTACTTC. Its translation is CASSRLGNYEQYF.

V and J are TRBV2 and TRBJ1-5; D is perhaps TRBD1 (5 bases). Germline lookup yields CDR1 SNHLY and CDR2 FYNNEI. Trimming removed 3 bases from V and 5 bases from J, with 8 bases in between. The CDR3 length is 13 residues. As DNA, the CDR3 is TGTGCCAGCAGTGATGGGGCCCATCAGCCCCAGCATTTT. Translating gives CASSDGAHQPQHF.

The chain uses TRBV30 and TRBJ1-5; tentatively, D is TRBD1 (5 bases). Trimming left V 1 base short and J 9 bases short, with 16 bases between. CDR1 is GTSNPN and CDR2 is SVGIG in the germline V gene (reference sequence). This CDR3 is built from 14 residues. DNA for the CDR3: TGTGCCTGGAGTGCCCAGGGCGGGGTAGGGCCCCAGCATTTT. This encodes CAWSAQGGVGPQHF.

V gene TRBV9 combines with J gene TRBJ2-1; possible D gene TRBD2, 5 bases. This CDR3 is 13 amino acids long. Germline V gives CDR1 SGDLS, CDR2 YYNGEE. V lost 0 bases, J lost 5 bases, and 6 bases lay in between. The CDR3 DNA is TGTGCCAGCAGCGTAGTCGGGAACAATGAGCAGTTCTTC. This sequence encodes CASSVVGNNEQFF.

The rearrangement uses TRBV7-2 and TRBJ2-7; 13 bases align to TRBD2. Germline lookup yields CDR1 SGHTA and CDR2 FQGNSA. CDR3 size: 17 residues. V shed 2 bases and J 2 bases; nucleotides not matched to a gene: 6. CDR3 bases: TGTGCCAGCAGCTTACCGGGACTAGCGGGGCAGCCCTACGAGCAGTACTTC. Translation: CASSLPGLAGQPYEQYF.

The chain carries TRBV25-1 and TRBJ2-3, with TRBD2 as a possible D gene (6 bases). This CDR3 region has 15 residues. Deletions cut 4 bases from V and 4 bases from J, with 15 bases between. Germline CDR1 is MGHDK and CDR2 is SYGVNS. The chain's CDR3 is CASSVQGEEADTQYF. The CDR3 bases are TGTGCCAGCAGTGTACAAGGGGAGGAGGCAGATACGCAGTATTTT.

CDR3 protein: CSARGQTYEQYF. CDR3 in DNA: TGCAGTGCTAGGGGCCAAACCTACGAGCAGTACTTC. The chain recombines TRBV20-1 with TRBJ2-7; D uncertain. Per the germline V gene, CDR1 is DFQATT and CDR2 is SNEGSKA (reference sequence). The germline V and J ends were trimmed by 3 bases and 2 bases, with 8 bases remaining between them. The CDR3 spans 12 residues.

This rearrangement joins TRBV24-1 to TRBJ1-5, with TRBD1 matching over 9 bases. The CDR3 has 16 residues. Germline lookup yields CDR1 KGHDR and CDR2 SFDVKD. Germline trimming cut 4 bases from V and 5 bases from J; bases unmatched to any gene: 8. For the CDR3, the DNA is TGTGCCACCAGTGACAGGGACAGGGACCCTCATCAGCCCCAGCATTTT. Translation: CATSDRDRDPHQPQHF.

The sample holds a few counts of this clonotype. The chain couples TRBV6-1 to TRBJ2-7; 10 bases fit TRBD1. The CDR3 spans 14 residues. Germline V gives CDR1 MNHNS, CDR2 SASEGT. J lost 6 bases, V lost 6 bases, and 8 bases had no gene match. CDR3 sequence reads: CASSPGTGAPEQYF. CDR3 nucleotides: TGTGCCAGCAGCCCCGGGACAGGGGCTCCCGAGCAGTACTTC.

This clonotype was seen only a few times. The chain combines TRBV5-1 with TRBJ2-1; weak D call: TRBD2 (6 bases). The CDR3 sequence is 17 residues long. Germline CDR1 reads SGHRS; CDR2 reads YFSETQ. Trimming pared 0 bases from V and 7 bases from J, leaving 20 bases between. CDR3 loop: CASSLVGGSSSWNEQFF. The CDR3 DNA sequence: TGCGCCAGCAGCTTGGTTGGGGGGTCTTCGAGCTGGAATGAGCAGTTCTTC. The variable domain in full, with the rest retrieved from reference TRBV5-1 and TRBJ2-1, is KAGVTQTPRYLIKTRGQQVTLSCSPISGHRSVSWYQQTPGQGLQFLFEYFSETQRNKGNFPGRFSGRQFSNSRSEMNVSTLELGDSALYLCASSLVGGSSSWNEQFFGPGTRLTVL.

The chain joins TRBV6-5 to TRBJ2-5, with 7 positions matching TRBD1. There are 15 residues in the CDR3. Germline CDR1 reads MNHEY; CDR2 reads SVGAGI. Trimming took 6 bases from V and 5 from J; bases not matched to a gene: 12. The CDR3 DNA is TGTGCCAGCAGCCTACGGGACAGCCTTAGCGAGACCCAGTACTTC. Its protein product is CASSLRDSLSETQYF.

This clonotype was observed a handful of times. The CDR3 DNA reads as TGCAGTGCTAGAGATCACGCCGGGAGGGTATACAATGAGCAGTTCTTC. Residues: CSARDHAGRVYNEQFF. The chain carries TRBV20-1 and TRBJ2-1; 8 bases fit TRBD2. CDR3 length: 16 residues. Germline trimming cut 0 bases from V and 4 bases from J; bases unmatched to any gene: 8. Germline V gene sequence: CDR1 DFQATT, CDR2 SNEGSKA (reference sequence).

The J gene is TRBJ2-7, the V gene TRBV20-1, with D perhaps TRBD2 (5 bases). CDR1 is DFQATT and CDR2 is SNEGSKA in the germline V gene (reference sequence). V was cut by 0 bases and J by 1 base, with 10 bases left in between. This CDR3 spans 14 amino acids. The CDR3 loop is CSARDPPGSYEQYF. The CDR3 DNA reads as TGCAGTGCTAGAGATCCTCCGGGATCCTACGAGCAGTACTTC.

This clonotype came up a few times. This chain joins TRBV7-2 and TRBJ1-6; maybe TRBD1 (5 bases). CDR1 and CDR2 from the germline V gene are SGHTA and FQGNSA. Trimming stripped 4 bases from V and 9 bases from J, with 16 bases between. The CDR3 has 15 amino acids. CDR3 nucleotide sequence: TGTGCCAGCAGCTGGACATCAGTAAGCGGTTCACCCCTCCACTTT. Amino acids: CASSWTSVSGSPLHF.

This clonotype was found many times. The J gene is TRBJ2-7, the V gene TRBV5-1, with TRBD1 matching over 7 bases. This CDR3 contains 13 residues. V gave up 5 bases and J gave up 5 bases; unmatched junction bases: 7. The V gene's germline CDR1 is SGHRS and CDR2 YFSETQ. CDR3 residues: CASRKTGNNEQYF. In nucleotides, the CDR3 is TGCGCCAGCAGAAAGACAGGGAATAACGAGCAGTACTTC. Together with reference TRBV5-1 and TRBJ2-7, the CDR3 gives the full variable domain: KAGVTQTPRYLIKTRGQQVTLSCSPISGHRSVSWYQQTPGQGLQFLFEYFSETQRNKGNFPGRFSGRQFSNSRSEMNVSTLELGDSALYLCASRKTGNNEQYFGPGTRLTVT.

The J gene is TRBJ2-2, the V gene TRBV4-1; the D gene is possibly TRBD2 (6 bases). CDR1 and CDR2 (germline): MGHRA, YSYEKL. CDR3 length: 16 residues. V lost 0 bases to trimming and J lost 6 bases, with 14 bases between them. The DNA of the CDR3 is TGCGCCAGCAGCCAAGATGTGCGGGGAGTCGCCGGGGAGCTGTTTTTT. Translation gives CASSQDVRGVAGELFF.

This clonotype showed up just a few times. The V gene is TRBV9, the J gene TRBJ1-6, with a possible D match to TRBD1 (6 bases). Germline V gene sequence: CDR1 SGDLS, CDR2 YYNGEE. V was trimmed by 3 bases and J by 14 bases, leaving 12 bases between them. This CDR3 region has 12 residues. This chain's CDR3 is CASSAVGGALHF. In DNA, the CDR3 is TGTGCCAGCAGCGCCGTAGGGGGGGCCCTCCACTTT. Full variable domain (remainder filled in from reference TRBV9 and TRBJ1-6): DSGVTQTPKHLITATGQRVTLRCSPRSGDLSVYWYQQSLDQGLQFLIQYYNGEERAKGNILERFSAQQFPDLHSELNLSSLELGDSALYFCASSAVGGALHFGNGTRLTVT.

J is TRBJ2-1 and V is TRBV18, with 7 bases aligning to TRBD2. The CDR3 length is 16 residues. The J segment lost 7 bases and the V segment lost 3 bases, leaving 12 bases of the junction unmatched. Germline lookup yields CDR1 KGHSH and CDR2 LQKENI. In DNA form, the CDR3 reads TGTGCCAGCTCACCGAGTGAGCCAGCGGGACGAAATGAGCAGTTCTTC. Its protein is CASSPSEPAGRNEQFF.